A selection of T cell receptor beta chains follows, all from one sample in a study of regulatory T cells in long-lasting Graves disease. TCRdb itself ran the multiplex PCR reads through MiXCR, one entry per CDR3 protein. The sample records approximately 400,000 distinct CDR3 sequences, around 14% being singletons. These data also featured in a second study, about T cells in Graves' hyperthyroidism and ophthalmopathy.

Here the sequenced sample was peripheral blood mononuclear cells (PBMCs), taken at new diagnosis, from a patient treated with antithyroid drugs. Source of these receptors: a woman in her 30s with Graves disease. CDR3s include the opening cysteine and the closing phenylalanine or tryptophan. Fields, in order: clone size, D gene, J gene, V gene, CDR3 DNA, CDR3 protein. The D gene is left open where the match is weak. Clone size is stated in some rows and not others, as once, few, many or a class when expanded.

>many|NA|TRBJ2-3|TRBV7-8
TGTGCCAGCAGCTTAGTGGCGTACTCAGAAACAGATACGCAGTATTTT
CASSLVAYSETDTQYF
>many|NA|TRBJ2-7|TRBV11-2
TGTGCCAGCAGCTTAGTGCCAGCCGGAGAGCAGTACTTC
CASSLVPAGEQYF
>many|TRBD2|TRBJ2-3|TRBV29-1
TGCAGCGCAGATAGCGGGAGCACCGCAGATACGCAGTATTTT
CSADSGSTADTQYF
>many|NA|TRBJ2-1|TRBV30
TGTGCCTGGAGTCGTCTAGCAAGCAATGAGCAGTTCTTC
CAWSRLASNEQFF
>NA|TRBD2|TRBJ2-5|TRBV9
TGTGCCAGCAGCGCGTCGACTAGCAGGAGTACCCAGTACTTC
CASSASTSRSTQYF
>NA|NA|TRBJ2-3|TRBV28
TGTGCCAGCAGTTTCCCAGCCACAGGTCCCACAGATACGCAGTATTTT
CASSFPATGPTDTQYF
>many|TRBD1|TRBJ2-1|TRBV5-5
TGTGCCAGCAGCTTGCGGGACAGAAACAATGAGCAGTTCTTC
CASSLRDRNNEQFF
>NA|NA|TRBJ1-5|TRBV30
TGTGCCTGGAGGTCACCACAGGGCCCTAATCAGCCCCAGCATTTT
CAWRSPQGPNQPQHF
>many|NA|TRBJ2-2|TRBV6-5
TGTGCCAGCAGTTACGTCGCAGGGGTCACCGGGGAGCTGTTTTTT
CASSYVAGVTGELFF
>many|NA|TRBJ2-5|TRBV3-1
TGTGCCAGCAGGGGAAACGAGCAAGAGACCCAGTACTTC
CASRGNEQETQYF
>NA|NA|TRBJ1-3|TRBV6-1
TGTGCCAGCAGTGTTTCGACCGGGGCAATTACTGGAAACACCATATATTTT
CASSVSTGAITGNTIYF
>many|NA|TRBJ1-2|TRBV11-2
TGTGCCAGCAGCTTCAGGACGTCCTATGGCTACACCTTC
CASSFRTSYGYTF
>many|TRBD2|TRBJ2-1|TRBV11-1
TGTGCCAGCAGCTCCAGGACTAGCCAGAGCTCCTACAATGAGCAGTTCTTC
CASSSRTSQSSYNEQFF
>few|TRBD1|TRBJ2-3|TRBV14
TGTGCCAGCAGCCAATTAGACAGGGACACAGATACGCAGTATTTT
CASSQLDRDTDTQYF
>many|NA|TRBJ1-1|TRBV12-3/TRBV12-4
TGTGCCAGCAGTTTACCGGGGACTGAAGCTTTCTTT
CASSLPGTEAFF
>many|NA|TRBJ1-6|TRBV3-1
TGTGCCAGCAGCCGCCCAGGACAACTTAATTCACCCCTCCACTTT
CASSRPGQLNSPLHF
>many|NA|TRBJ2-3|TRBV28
TGTGCCAGCAGTAAAGACACGTACACAGATACGCAGTATTTT
CASSKDTYTDTQYF
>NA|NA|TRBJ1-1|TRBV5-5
TGTGCCAGCAGAACCGGGACGGTGAACACTGAAGCTTTCTTT
CASRTGTVNTEAFF
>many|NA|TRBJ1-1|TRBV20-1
TGCAGTGCTAGTGTTGACAGCTTAAACACTGAAGCTTTCTTT
CSASVDSLNTEAFF
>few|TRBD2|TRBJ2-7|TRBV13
TGTGCCAGCAGACTAGCGATGAGGTACGAGCAGTACTTC
CASRLAMRYEQYF
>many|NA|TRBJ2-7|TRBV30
TGTGCCTGGAGTCCCAAGTACGAGCAGTACTTC
CAWSPKYEQYF
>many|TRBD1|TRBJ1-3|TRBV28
TGTGCCAGCAGTTTAGGTCCCCTACAGGGGGCGGCTGGAAACACCATATATTTT
CASSLGPLQGAAGNTIYF
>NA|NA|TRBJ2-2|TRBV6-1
TGTGCCACCGACGGGGATCCGAACACCGGGGAGCTGTTTTTT
CATDGDPNTGELFF
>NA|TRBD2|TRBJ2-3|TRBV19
TGTGCCAGTAATAGCGGGACTAGCGGCCCCGCCTATACGCAGTATTTT
CASNSGTSGPAYTQYF